This T cell receptor beta chain emerged from a study of OX40 agonist ivuxolimab in advanced cancers. Study conclusions and caveats: CD4+ and CD8+ blood T cells expanded clonally by week 6 at 0.1 to 3.0 mg/kg. Antigens targeted by the expanded peripheral T cells were not determined.

This table comes from immunoSEQ multiplex PCR, and its TCRdb copy is limited to in-frame clones, with some not included. The sample has around 81,000 clones, more than 75% seen once. This CDR3 has 15 amino acids. V was pared by 0 bases and J by 1 base, with 10 bases between. Germline assignment: CDR1 SGDLS and CDR2 YYNGEE. A note on this clone: Its target is unknown.

Autoimmune disease history or systemic immunosuppression disqualified patients. Blood got drawn at baseline, again on cycle 4 day 1, and then on cycle 7 day 1. The TCR sequence derives from an adult with an advanced solid tumor such as melanoma, head and neck, liver or kidney cancer. Sequencing was performed on CD4+ or CD8+ T cells sorted from blood, taken in a trial of the OX40 agonist ivuxolimab. This rearrangement joins TRBV9 to TRBJ1-1; no clear D gene. The CDR3: CASSVGVGRNTEAFF. The CDR3 DNA follows: TGTGCCAGCAGCGTAGGAGTGGGCCGGAACACTGAAGCTTTCTTT. Together with reference TRBV9 and TRBJ1-1, the CDR3 gives the full variable domain: DSGVTQTPKHLITATGQRVTLRCSPRSGDLSVYWYQQSLDQGLQFLIQYYNGEERAKGNILERFSAQQFPDLHSELNLSSLELGDSALYFCASSVGVGRNTEAFFGQGTRLTVV.